The TCR beta chain described here comes from a study of cytomegalovirus exposure and HLA in healthy donors. The PCR contained 60 Vbeta and 13 Jbeta primers. Clones were read by immunoSEQ multiplex PCR, and TCRdb kept only the in-frame ones, dropping some. There are approximately 97,000 clones in the sample; 81% occur only once, and under 5.5% lies in the top ten. As regards this clone: Antigen specificity is unknown.

The CDR3 sequence is 14 residues long. Germline values: CDR1 SGDLS, CDR2 YYNGEE. The trim removed 3 bases at V and 4 bases at J, leaving 1 base unmatched. The study's findings and limits: In a later analysis, a genetic analysis reported fewer productive-TCR N-insertions in an Asian-associated ancestry cluster than the cohort average. It was shown in a later analysis that HLA-associated TCR beta chains were more clonally expanded than other, equally common chains.

The V call is TRBV9, the J call TRBJ2-3, with 11 bases lining up with TRBD2. This sequence was found in a man in his forties in good health and CMV-seropositive. Sequencing input: PBMCs. The CDR3 region is CASSASGGPDTQYF. The DNA for the CDR3 is TGTGCCAGCAGCGCTAGCGGGGGGCCAGATACGCAGTATTTT.